The 9 T cell receptor beta chains below all came from one sample that was sequenced in a study of blood T cell repertoires in COVID-19. Data came from immunoSEQ multiplex PCR; TCRdb stores just in-frame clones and leaves some out. The profile shows a few hundred thousand clones, roughly 91% of them singletons. Sequences were obtained from PBMCs or T cells enriched from blood (not recorded which). The receptors here all came from a man in his thirties or forties in a cohort exposed to, infected with or recovered from COVID-19 (not recorded which).

The CDR3 reads CAVAGGLDEQFF. CDR3 coding DNA: TGTGCGGTAGCGGGAGGATTGGATGAGCAGTTCTTC. The gene calls are TRBV19 and TRBJ2-1; TRBD2 aligns across 10 bases. This CDR3 contains 12 residues. Per germline, CDR1 LNHDA and CDR2 SQIVND (reference sequence).

This clone was observed a single time. The CDR3 DNA reads as TGTGCCAGTAGTATTGTGGACACAGCCTACGAGCAGTACTTC. Amino acids: CASSIVDTAYEQYF. The chain is built from TRBV19 and TRBJ2-7; D is possibly TRBD1 (5 bases). CDR3 length: 14 amino acids. Deletions cut 3 bases from V and 2 bases from J, with 11 bases between. CDR1 is LNHDA, CDR2 SQIVND, per germline (reference sequence).

The chain uses TRBV2 and TRBJ1-5, with unresolved D. The CDR3 sequence is 12 residues long. The germline V and J ends were trimmed by 6 bases and 10 bases, with 13 bases remaining between them. In germline, CDR1 is SNHLY, CDR2 FYNNEI. The CDR3 DNA sequence: TGTGCCAGCAGGGCCGCAGGACTTCCCCAGCATTTT. Its protein product is CASRAAGLPQHF.

This clone was detected a few times. The V gene is TRBV6-6, the J gene TRBJ1-2; D might be TRBD1 (6 bases). The V gene lost 5 bases and the J gene lost 6 bases, with 25 bases spanning the gap. This CDR3 spans 17 amino acids. Germline V lookup: CDR1 MNHNY, CDR2 SVGAGI (reference sequence). Written as DNA, the CDR3 is TGTGCCAGCAGTCGTGGTGTTAGGGGGGGCAGTGAGGATGGCTACACCTTC. This codes for CASSRGVRGGSEDGYTF.

The chain links TRBV9 to TRBJ2-2; 10 bases agree with TRBD2. Per germline, CDR1 SGDLS and CDR2 YYNGEE. The junction had 4 bases not matched to a gene; V was cut back by 3 bases and J by 5 bases. CDR3 length: 15 residues. The chain's CDR3 is CASSGPSGSTGELFF. CDR3 sequence (DNA): TGTGCCAGCAGCGGTCCTAGCGGGAGTACCGGGGAGCTGTTTTTT. Full variable domain (missing parts from reference TRBV9 and TRBJ2-2): DSGVTQTPKHLITATGQRVTLRCSPRSGDLSVYWYQQSLDQGLQFLIQYYNGEERAKGNILERFSAQQFPDLHSELNLSSLELGDSALYFCASSGPSGSTGELFFGEGSRLTVL.

The chain joins TRBV9 to TRBJ2-2, with D possibly being TRBD2 (5 bases). The CDR3 is 15 residues long. V was cut by 0 bases and J by 8 bases, with 14 bases left in between. Germline loops: CDR1 SGDLS, CDR2 YYNGEE. The CDR3 here is CASSVVATSGGELFF. The CDR3 DNA reads TGTGCCAGCAGCGTAGTAGCGACCTCGGGTGGGGAGCTGTTTTTT.

The chain joins TRBV6-5 to TRBJ1-4; tentatively, D is TRBD1 (5 bases). Per germline, CDR1 MNHEY and CDR2 SVGAGI. This CDR3 is built from 12 residues. V gave up 7 bases and J gave up 12 bases, with 15 bases separating them. CDR3 coding DNA: TGTGCCAGCACCTTAGGGGCCCTTGAACTGTTTTTT. Translated, it gives CASTLGALELFF.

This chain connects TRBV28 to TRBJ1-5, with a tentative D call TRBD1 (5 bases). CDR1 and CDR2 from the germline V gene are MDHEN and SYDVKM. There are 13 residues in the CDR3. With 6 bases removed from V and 4 bases from J, the gap between germline ends came to 10 bases. The CDR3 sequence: CASRLRGNQPQHF. CDR3 in DNA: TGTGCCAGCAGACTGCGGGGGAATCAGCCCCAGCATTTT. Full variable domain (missing parts from reference TRBV28 and TRBJ1-5): DVKVTQSSRYLVKRTGEKVFLECVQDMDHENMFWYRQDPGLGLRLIYFSYDVKMKEKGDIPEGYSVSREKKERFSLILESASTNQTSMYLCASRLRGNQPQHFGDGTRLSIL.

This clone was recorded a few times. The conserved phenylalanine or tryptophan is not found at the CDR3 terminus, so this likely reflects a read error. The DNA is left out, because the CDR3 cannot be placed on it with certainty; the CDR3 is given as TCRdb lists it. The chain has TRBV5-1 and TRBJ2-7; the table's D call TRBD1 went unverified against the DNA. From its first to its last residue, the CDR3 has 12 amino acids. CDR1 is SGHRS and CDR2 is YFSETQ in the germline V gene. Here the CDR3 reads CASSLGTGGMFI.